Below, one TCR beta chain is given with its context. What it recognizes is unknown. This CDR3 is 14 amino acids long. The J segment lost 10 bases and the V segment lost 4 bases, leaving 6 bases of the junction unmatched. Germline lookup yields CDR1 SGHRS and CDR2 YFSETQ. The record originates from a study of shared clonotypes between healthy human individuals. Whole-study findings and limits: Naive subsets, compared against memory subsets, generally had larger estimated richness values. The sampled material consisted only of blood, and tissue repertoires are likely to differ. Donor clonotype sharing was expected to depend on sequencing depth.

Healthy and HIV-negative, the adult donors had no recent acute infections or vaccinations. Profiled with immunoSEQ multiplex PCR; TCRdb holds only in-frame clones, not every one. This table has about 2.3 million clones, 85% to 95% appearing once. This chain uses TRBV5-1 with TRBJ2-3; 13 nucleotides align to TRBD2. The specimen sequenced was naive CD4+ T cells from PBMCs. Subset in this sample: CD45RA+ positively selected. This TCR derives from a man aged 18 to 29 in good health. Some clones in this sample may be carry-over from other donors' samples. The CDR3 sequence: CASSMTGTSGAQYF. In DNA form, the CDR3 reads TGCGCCAGCAGCATGACAGGGACTAGCGGGGCGCAGTATTTT. Together with reference TRBV5-1 and TRBJ2-3, the CDR3 gives the full variable domain: KAGVTQTPRYLIKTRGQQVTLSCSPISGHRSVSWYQQTPGQGLQFLFEYFSETQRNKGNFPGRFSGRQFSNSRSEMNVSTLELGDSALYLCASSMTGTSGAQYFGPGTRLTVL.